The clone carrying this T cell receptor beta chain was counted at least ten times. TCRdb analysed the RACE reads with MiXCR anew, one entry per CDR3 protein. The sample has around 56,000 distinct CDR3 sequences; 9.9% are singletons. The sample belongs to a study of human T cells and chemical hapten exposure. Study overall: Weekly diphenylcyclopropenone doses were given to patients' scalps across the roughly 24-week study.

Time point in this sample: pre-sensitization, week 0. Treatment noted: therapeutic diphenylcyclopropenone sensitization with weekly scalp DPC. People who gave samples had alopecia, were 18 to 70 years old, and were suitable for DPC. Material: whole blood, obtained in connection with sensitization to the hapten diphenylcyclopropenone (DPC). This clonotype was sampled from a man aged 40-55 years with alopecia areata. Some clones in this sample may be carry-over from other donors' samples.

The chain's CDR3 is CASSHSNTGELFF. The CDR3, as DNA: TGTGCCAGCAGCCATTCGAACACCGGGGAGCTGTTTTTT. The J gene is TRBJ2-2, the V gene TRBV11-3; D is undetermined. Germline CDR1 is SGHNT and CDR2 is YENEEA. Trimming removed 5 bases at V and 0 bases at J, with 4 bases between. This CDR3 contains 13 residues.